The TCR beta chain described here comes from a study of T cell responses to AZD1222 COVID-19 vaccine. The CDR3 totals 12 residues. The V gene's germline CDR1 is MNHEY and CDR2 SVGEGT. The ends were cut back, 4 bases at V and 3 bases at J, with 7 bases in the middle. Study-wide results and limits: Two AZD1222 doses significantly raised spike-specific TCR breadth and depth over controls. Nearly half of spike-specific TCRs reportedly target variant regions that are unmutated in the B.1.351 and B.1.1.7 variants.

This clone was seen a handful of times. Its specificity is not known. Only in-frame clones appear in the TCRdb table, and some are missing; sequencing was by immunoSEQ multiplex PCR. The sample lists 55,000 to 75,000 clones, 79% occurring once. This rearrangement joins TRBV6-2 or TRBV6-3 to TRBJ2-7; weak D call: TRBD1 (5 bases). This sample comprised peripheral blood, obtained on day 0 of MenACWY control vaccination. The origin of this receptor is an adult in good health. The CDR3 bases are TGTGCCAGCAGTTCCCAGGGCTACGAGCAGTACTTC. Its translation: CASSSQGYEQYF.